Following are 5 T cell receptor beta chains from one sample sequenced in a study of type 1 and type 2 diabetes patients. Amplification started from genomic DNA. The TCR beta CDR3 region was amplified using 30 forward and 13 reverse primers. TCRdb re-derived calls from the multiplex PCR reads in MiXCR, one entry per CDR3 protein. This table holds 280,000 or so distinct CDR3 sequences, 47% found once. The sample was peripheral blood mononuclear cells (PBMCs). The source is a man aged 18-30 years with type 2 diabetes.

A note on this clonotype: A read error may account for a junction end that differs from germline. The chain links TRBV11-2 to TRBJ1-1; 7 bases are a match to TRBD1. The CDR3 spans 15 residues. Germline V gene lookup returns CDR1 SGHAT and CDR2 FQNNGV. CDR3 sequence: CASSNWRQGDTEAFF. CDR3 coding DNA: TGTGCCAGCAGCAACTGGCGACAGGGAGACACTGAGGCTTTCTTT.

This clonotype was counted only a few times. The gene calls are TRBV2 and TRBJ1-2; a possible D gene is TRBD1 (5 bases). V dropped 6 bases and J dropped 4 bases, with 9 bases sitting between them. Germline loops: CDR1 SNHLY, CDR2 FYNNEI. The CDR3 runs 12 residues. CDR3 in amino acids: CASSKGSYGYTF. The CDR3 DNA follows: TGTGCCAGCAGCAAGGGGAGCTATGGCTACACCTTC.

The chain links TRBV30 to TRBJ2-7; D possibly corresponds to TRBD1 (6 bases). V was pared by 1 base and J by 3 bases, with 10 bases between. This CDR3 region has 13 residues. The germline V gene has CDR1 GTSNPN and CDR2 SVGIG (reference sequence). CDR3 region: CAWSAGDFYEQYF. The CDR3 region has the DNA TGTGCCTGGAGTGCAGGGGATTTCTACGAGCAGTACTTC.

Remarks on this clonotype: The junction departs from germline at one end; a sequencing error may be responsible. V is TRBV25-1 and J is TRBJ1-1; no clear D. The germline CDR1 and CDR2 sequences are MGHDK and SYGVNS. CDR3 length: 15 residues. The CDR3 coding sequence is TGTGCCATCAGTGTTGGTGAGGCAGGTCGCGCTGAAGCTTTCTTT. It specifies CAISVGEAGRAEAFF.

V is TRBV6-1 and J is TRBJ2-3; weak D call: TRBD2 (6 bases). The CDR3 totals 14 residues. CDR1 MNHNS and CDR2 SASEGT come from the germline V gene. V lost 7 bases, J lost 2 bases, and 13 bases lay in between. The CDR3 sequence: CASTEGGDTDTQYF. The CDR3, as DNA: TGTGCCAGCACGGAGGGCGGGGACACAGATACGCAGTATTTT.